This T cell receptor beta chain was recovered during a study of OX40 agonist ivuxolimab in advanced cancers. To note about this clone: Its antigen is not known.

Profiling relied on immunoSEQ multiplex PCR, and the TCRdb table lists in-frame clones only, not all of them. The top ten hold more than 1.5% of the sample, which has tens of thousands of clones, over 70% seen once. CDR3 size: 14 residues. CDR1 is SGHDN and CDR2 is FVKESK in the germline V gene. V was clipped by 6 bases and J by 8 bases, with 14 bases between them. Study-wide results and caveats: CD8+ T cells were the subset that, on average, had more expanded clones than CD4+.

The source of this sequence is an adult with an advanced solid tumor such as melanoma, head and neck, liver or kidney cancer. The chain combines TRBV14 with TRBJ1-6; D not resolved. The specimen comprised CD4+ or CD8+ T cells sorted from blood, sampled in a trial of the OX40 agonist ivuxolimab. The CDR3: CASSLYQSHSPLHF. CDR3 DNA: TGTGCCAGCAGTCTGTACCAGTCCCATTCACCCCTCCACTTT.